The subject of this entry is one T cell receptor (beta chain). No antigen is known for it. The sample is drawn from a study of T cell responses to AZD1222 COVID-19 vaccine. Regarding the study as a whole: A rise in Spike-specific TCR breadth and depth followed two AZD1222 doses. AZD1222 recipients seropositive at baseline numbered only six. The reported proportion of spike-specific TCRs targeting unmutated variant regions was nearly half. Spike as a whole was targeted by vaccine-associated CD4 TCRs, dominant at 160-218 and 743-854.

Clones were read by immunoSEQ multiplex PCR, and TCRdb kept only the in-frame ones, dropping some. Of approximately 180,000 clones in the sample, 88% were seen once. This TCR was sampled from an adult in good health. Here the sequenced sample was peripheral blood, taken on day 0 of AZD1222 vaccination.

The DNA of the CDR3 is TGTGCCAGCAGTTATGGAGCAGCCTACGAGCAGTACTTC. Translating it yields CASSYGAAYEQYF. The chain carries TRBV12-3 or TRBV12-4 and TRBJ2-7; D gene uncertain. V was shortened by 4 bases and J by 2 bases, with 9 bases between the two germline ends. The CDR3 consists of 13 residues.